This passage covers 3 T cell receptor beta chains from one sample sequenced in a study of identical twins. TCRdb redid the calling of the 5' RACE reads with MiXCR, one entry per CDR3 protein. The table has a few hundred thousand distinct CDR3 sequences, around 9.6% seen once; the top ten hold 2.5% to 3.5%. These data were also reused for a study on yellow fever vaccine responses in identical twins.

The sequenced material came from PBMCs. Every receptor here comes from a woman younger than 30 in good health.

This clonotype turned up a few times. The rearrangement uses TRBV20-1 and TRBJ2-7; D unclear. The CDR3 spans 11 residues. V was shortened by 4 bases and J by 9 bases, with 13 bases between the two germline ends. CDR1 and CDR2 from the germline V gene are DFQATT and SNEGSKA (reference sequence). CDR3: CSAKTTRLQYF. CDR3 in DNA: TGCAGTGCTAAAACCACACGATTGCAGTACTTC.

The gene calls are TRBV14 and TRBJ2-7, with D perhaps matching TRBD1 (5 bases). The V end was cut by 5 bases, the J end by 1 base, with 12 bases between. The CDR3 runs 14 residues. In germline, CDR1 is SGHDN, CDR2 FVKESK. CDR3 amino acids: CASSKGAQSYEQYF. The CDR3 nucleotides read TGTGCCAGCAGCAAAGGGGCTCAGTCCTACGAGCAGTACTTC.

The genes are TRBV10-3 and TRBJ2-1; D unresolved. The V and J ends lost 10 bases and 8 bases respectively, with 15 bases between them. Germline V gene lookup returns CDR1 ENHRY and CDR2 SYGVKD. The CDR3 runs to 12 residues. The CDR3 DNA sequence: TGTGCCACCGCCCCCAACGACGATGAGCAGTTCTTC. As protein: CATAPNDDEQFF.